These T cell receptor beta chains were read from a single sample in a study of blood T cell repertoires in COVID-19. Profiled with immunoSEQ multiplex PCR; TCRdb holds only in-frame clones, not every one. This sample has some 390,000 clones, with roughly nine tenths found just once. The sample was PBMCs or T cells enriched from blood (not recorded which). The receptors derive from a man under 40 who had recovered from COVID-19. Both conserved end residues are part of each CDR3. A D gene is named only where the DNA matches it firmly. Clone size is stated in some rows and not others, as once, few, many or a class when expanded.

d_call,cdr3_length,clone_size,j_call,v_call,cdr3_nt,cdr3_aa
NA,15,few,TRBJ2-1,TRBV10-3,TGTGCCATCAGTGGAGGAGCGGAATCTGGGGATGAGCAGTTCTTC,CAISGGAESGDEQFF
NA,15,few,TRBJ2-7,TRBV19,TGTGCCAGTAGAAGTCGGCAGGCGAAATCCTACGAGCAGTACTTC,CASRSRQAKSYEQYF
NA,15,once,TRBJ2-5,TRBV7-9,TGTGCCAGCAGCTTAGCCGAGCGGAACCAAGAGACCCAGTACTTC,CASSLAERNQETQYF
TRBD1,17,NA,TRBJ1-6,TRBV27,TGTGCCAGCAGTCCTAATCCGGGACAGGCCGATAATTCACCCCTCCACTTT,CASSPNPGQADNSPLHF
NA,13,once,TRBJ1-1,TRBV6-5,TGTGCCAGCAGTCCGGGGGGGGTAGCTGAAGCTTTCTTT,CASSPGGVAEAFF
TRBD1,17,NA,TRBJ1-1,TRBV4-1,TGCGCCAGCAGCCGAATGGGGACAGCTCCCAAGAACACTGAAGCTTTCTTT,CASSRMGTAPKNTEAFF
NA,15,NA,TRBJ1-2,TRBV3-1/TRBV3-2,TGTGCCAGCAGCCAAGATGGGCAGGGCCACTATGGCTACACCTTC,CASSQDGQGHYGYTF
TRBD1,14,NA,TRBJ2-5,TRBV7-9,TGTGCCAGCAGCCCTGACAGGGGAGAAGAGACCCAGTACTTC,CASSPDRGEETQYF
TRBD1,17,NA,TRBJ2-5,TRBV7-9,TGTGCCAGCGACATCCCCCTGGGGGACAGCCTCCAAGAGACCCAGTACTTC,CASDIPLGDSLQETQYF
TRBD1,15,NA,TRBJ1-1,TRBV5-5,TGTGCCAGCAGCTTCACAGGGGTGGTGAACACTGAAGCTTTCTTT,CASSFTGVVNTEAFF
NA,13,NA,TRBJ2-3,TRBV9,TGTGCCAGCAGCAGGGGGAACACAGATACGCAGTATTTT,CASSRGNTDTQYF
TRBD1,12,NA,TRBJ2-5,TRBV19,TGTGCCAGTAGCGGGACAGATAGAACCCAGTACTTC,CASSGTDRTQYF
TRBD1,15,NA,TRBJ2-1,TRBV19,TGTGCCAGTACCACGGGACAGGGTCCCTACAATGAGCAGTTCTTC,CASTTGQGPYNEQFF
NA,14,NA,TRBJ2-3,TRBV11-3,TGTGCCAGCAGCTTAGGGCGGGAAGAAGATACGCAGTATTTT,CASSLGREEDTQYF
NA,15,NA,TRBJ2-7,TRBV6-5,TGTGCCAGCAGTTACTCTCCCAGGGGCCCCTACGAGCAGTACTTC,CASSYSPRGPYEQYF
TRBD1,13,NA,TRBJ1-5,TRBV27,TGTGCCAGCGGCGGGACAGGAAATCAGCCCCAGCATTTT,CASGGTGNQPQHF
NA,13,NA,TRBJ1-2,TRBV30,TGTGCCTGGAGTGTACTGTCTAACTATGGCTACACCTTC,CAWSVLSNYGYTF
NA,12,NA,TRBJ1-1,TRBV30,TGTGCCTGGAGCAAATTGAACACTGAAGCTTTCTTT,CAWSKLNTEAFF
NA,14,NA,TRBJ2-1,TRBV7-9,TGTGCCAGCAGAGTGGGGCCCCCGGACAATGAGCAGTTCTTC,CASRVGPPDNEQFF
TRBD1,16,NA,TRBJ2-1,TRBV27,TGTGCCAGCAGACGAGCCGGGACAGGTAGCTACAATGAGCAGTTCTTC,CASRRAGTGSYNEQFF
TRBD2,15,NA,TRBJ2-5,TRBV9,TGTGCCAGCAGCGTACTAGCGGGGCTACAAGAGACCCAGTACTTC,CASSVLAGLQETQYF
NA,14,NA,TRBJ1-3,TRBV6-5,TGTGCCAGCAGTCCATCAACGGCTGGAAACACCATATATTTT,CASSPSTAGNTIYF
TRBD1,15,NA,TRBJ1-1,TRBV19,TGTGCCAGCTCCTTTCGCCGGACAGGGGACACTGAAGCTTTCTTT,CASSFRRTGDTEAFF
NA,13,NA,TRBJ2-5,TRBV15,TGTGCCACCAGCAGAGTTATAATGGAGACCCAGTACTTC,CATSRVIMETQYF
TRBD2,17,once,TRBJ2-1,TRBV5-1,TGCGCCAGCAGCGCACTGCCGGGACTAGCGGGAGGGGGTGAGCAGTTCTTC,CASSALPGLAGGGEQFF
TRBD1,16,NA,TRBJ2-3,TRBV18,TGTGCCAGCTCACCTTCGGGACAGGGGGCCACAGATACGCAGTATTTT,CASSPSGQGATDTQYF
TRBD1,15,NA,TRBJ2-7,TRBV7-9,TGTGCCAGCAGCTTAGCGGGACAGGGGTCCCACGAGCAGTACTTC,CASSLAGQGSHEQYF
TRBD2,16,NA,TRBJ2-1,TRBV10-2,TGCGCCAGCAGTGAAAGGTTAGCGGGAGCTTTCAATGAGCAGTTCTTC,CASSERLAGAFNEQFF
NA,13,NA,TRBJ2-1,TRBV25-1,TGTGCCAGCAGTGTTGAGCGATACAATGAGCAGTTCTTC,CASSVERYNEQFF
TRBD1,14,NA,TRBJ2-3,TRBV5-1,TGCGCCAGCAAGACAGGGGGCATAGAAGATACGCAGTATTTT,CASKTGGIEDTQYF
NA,14,NA,TRBJ2-7,TRBV28,TGTGCCAGCACCCGAAGGAGGAGACCCTACGAGCAGTACTTC,CASTRRRRPYEQYF
NA,13,once,TRBJ1-3,TRBV24-1,TGTGCCACCCAGAGGGCCTCTGGAAACACCATATATTTT,CATQRASGNTIYF
NA,15,NA,TRBJ1-2,TRBV28,TGTGCCAGCAGTTTCTCAGGGCTATCTAACTATGGCTACACCTTC,CASSFSGLSNYGYTF
TRBD2,13,NA,TRBJ2-5,TRBV10-3,TGTGCCATCAGTGAGTCGGGAGGGGAGACCCAGTACTTC,CAISESGGETQYF
NA,13,NA,TRBJ2-7,TRBV6-1,TGTGCCAGCAGTGAGGAGGTGGGATACGAGCAGTACTTC,CASSEEVGYEQYF
NA,15,NA,TRBJ2-3,TRBV7-2,TGTGCCAGCAGCTTACGGGAGTGGAGCACAGATACGCAGTATTTT,CASSLREWSTDTQYF
NA,14,NA,TRBJ2-1,TRBV7-6,TGTGCCAGCAGCCCAAATGCAGGGGCCCATGAGCAGTTCTTC,CASSPNAGAHEQFF
NA,13,NA,TRBJ1-4,TRBV12-3/TRBV12-4,TGTGCCAGCAGTACCTCAGCGTGGGAAAAACTGTTTTTT,CASSTSAWEKLFF
TRBD1,13,few,TRBJ1-2,TRBV30,TGTGCCTGGGAGACAGGGCACAACTATGGCTACACCTTC,CAWETGHNYGYTF
NA,15,NA,TRBJ2-5,TRBV18,TGTGCCAGCTCACCCTACAGTCATGGGCAAGAGACCCAGTACTTC,CASSPYSHGQETQYF
NA,12,NA,TRBJ1-2,TRBV12-3/TRBV12-4,TGTGCCAGCAGTTTTTGGGGAGACGGCTACACCTTC,CASSFWGDGYTF
NA,14,NA,TRBJ1-5,TRBV19,TGTGCCAGTAGTAAGGACAGCTTCAATCAGCCCCAGCATTTT,CASSKDSFNQPQHF
TRBD1,13,NA,TRBJ1-5,TRBV28,TGTGCCAGCAGTGAGACAGGGGCACAGCCCCAGCATTTT,CASSETGAQPQHF
NA,14,few,TRBJ2-5,TRBV7-8,TGTGCCAGCAGCTTAGCCCGGTTTCAAGAGACCCAGTACTTC,CASSLARFQETQYF
TRBD1,13,NA,TRBJ2-3,TRBV5-6,TGTGCCAGCAGCCGGGACAGGGGAGGTACGCAGTATTTT,CASSRDRGGTQYF
TRBD1,13,few,TRBJ1-2,TRBV28,TGTGCCAGCAATTTAATACAGGGGAGCGGCTACACCTTC,CASNLIQGSGYTF
NA,15,NA,TRBJ1-1,TRBV19,TGTGCCAGTAGTAGGAGTCAGACCCTGAACACTGAAGCTTTCTTT,CASSRSQTLNTEAFF
NA,13,NA,TRBJ1-5,TRBV28,TGTGCCAGCAGTTTCCAGGGATTCCTGCCCCAGCATTTT,CASSFQGFLPQHF
TRBD2,16,NA,TRBJ2-7,TRBV7-9,TGTGCCAGCAGCTTAGCGGGAGGGCAAAAAGTCTACGAGCAGTACTTC,CASSLAGGQKVYEQYF
TRBD1,17,NA,TRBJ1-6,TRBV28,TGTGCCAGCAGTTTACCGGGACAGGGGGCCCCTAATTCACCCCTCCACTTT,CASSLPGQGAPNSPLHF
TRBD2,18,NA,TRBJ2-2,TRBV5-5,TGTGCCAGCAGCTTGGACGGGACTAGCGGGAGTTACGCCGGGGAGCTGTTTTTT,CASSLDGTSGSYAGELFF
TRBD2,18,NA,TRBJ2-1,TRBV3-1/TRBV3-2,TGTGCCAGCAGCCGAACCCAAAAGACTAGCGGGAGGGCCTTTGAGCAGTTCTTC,CASSRTQKTSGRAFEQFF
TRBD1,14,NA,TRBJ1-1,TRBV5-1,TGCGCCAGCAGCATACAGGGGAAGGCGGATGAAGCTTTCTTT,CASSIQGKADEAFF
TRBD1,14,NA,TRBJ1-1,TRBV30,TGTGCCTGGAGTACGGGACAGGGTTACACTGAAGCTTTCTTT,CAWSTGQGYTEAFF
TRBD1,16,NA,TRBJ2-1,TRBV11-3,TGTGCCAGCAGCTTAGTAGGGACAGGGGCCAGCAATGAGCAGTTCTTC,CASSLVGTGASNEQFF
NA,15,NA,TRBJ2-5,TRBV9,TGTGCCAGCAGCGTAGCCCCCCAGGGAAGGGAGACCCAGTACTTC,CASSVAPQGRETQYF
NA,13,NA,TRBJ2-2,TRBV12-3/TRBV12-4,TGTGCCAGCAGTTTAGGGCGGGCCGGGGAGCTGTTTTTT,CASSLGRAGELFF
TRBD1,18,NA,TRBJ2-6,TRBV5-1,TGCGCCAGCAGCTTCTCGGGACAGGGGGTATCTGGGGCCAACGTCCTGACTTTC,CASSFSGQGVSGANVLTF
NA,13,NA,TRBJ2-7,TRBV4-1,TGCGCCAGCAGCCAAACTACTCAATACGAGCAGTACTTC,CASSQTTQYEQYF